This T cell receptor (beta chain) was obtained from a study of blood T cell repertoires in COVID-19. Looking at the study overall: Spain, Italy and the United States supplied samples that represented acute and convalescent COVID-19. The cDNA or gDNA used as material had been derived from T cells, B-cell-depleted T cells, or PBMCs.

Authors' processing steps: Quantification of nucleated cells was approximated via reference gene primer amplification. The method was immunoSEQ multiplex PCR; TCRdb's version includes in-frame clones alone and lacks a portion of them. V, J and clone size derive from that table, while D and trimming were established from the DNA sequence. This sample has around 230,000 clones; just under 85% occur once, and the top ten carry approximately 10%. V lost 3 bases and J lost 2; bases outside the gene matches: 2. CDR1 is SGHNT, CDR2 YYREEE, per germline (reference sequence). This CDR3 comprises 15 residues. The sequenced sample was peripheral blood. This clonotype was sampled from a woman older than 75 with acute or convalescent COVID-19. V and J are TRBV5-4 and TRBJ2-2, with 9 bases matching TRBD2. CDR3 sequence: CASSSGTSNTGELFF. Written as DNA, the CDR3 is TGTGCCAGCAGCTCCGGGACTAGCAACACCGGGGAGCTGTTTTTT. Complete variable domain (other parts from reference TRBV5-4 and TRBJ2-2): ETGVTQSPTHLIKTRGQQVTLRCSSQSGHNTVSWYQQALGQGPQFIFQYYREEENGRGNFPPRFSGLQFPNYSSELNVNALELDDSALYLCASSSGTSNTGELFFGEGSRLTVL.